The 15 T cell receptor beta chains given below trace back to one sample, sequenced in a study of T cells in Graves' hyperthyroidism and ophthalmopathy (dated by TCRdb to the late 2010s). The library relied on multiplex PCR. The sequencer was an Illumina HiSeq 2000. Amplification of TCR beta CDR3 regions was carried out from RNA transcripts. The first round of RT-PCR for the TCR CDR3 was performed with the HTBI primer set and the Qiagen OneStep RT-PCR kit. Starting from the raw public reads, TCRdb applied fastp trimming at Q25, assembled clones with MiXCR and retained in-frame beta chains. Rows matching on CDR3 protein sequence are summarized as one entry with the most common DNA and genes. The table for this sample lists hundreds of thousands of distinct CDR3 sequences; over 10% of them were counted only once. The ten top clones hold around 9.2% of the sample. Sequencing input: blood. These TCRs come from a woman aged 18-35 years with Graves' hyperthyroidism.

This clonotype was recorded many times. This rearrangement joins TRBV18 to TRBJ1-1; a weak D match, TRBD1 (6 bases). The CDR3 is made up of 12 amino acids. Germline V gene sequence: CDR1 KGHSH, CDR2 LQKENI. Trimming took off 2 bases at V and 10 bases at J, with 11 bases between the two ends. The CDR3 sequence is CASSPGGFRAFF. The CDR3 nucleotides read TGTGCCAGCTCACCAGGGGGCTTCAGAGCTTTCTTT.

The chain joins TRBV9 to TRBJ2-5; 7 bases line up with TRBD1. Trimming cost V 4 bases and J 4 bases; bases outside gene matches: 7. CDR1 SGDLS and CDR2 YYNGEE come from the germline V gene. The CDR3 is made up of 14 amino acids. CDR3 residues: CASSLGTDLETQYF. The CDR3 bases are TGTGCCAGCAGCTTAGGGACAGACCTAGAGACCCAGTACTTC.

This clonotype was picked up many times. This chain joins TRBV11-2 and TRBJ1-1, with TRBD1 as a possible D gene (5 bases). Germline-derived CDR1 and CDR2 are SGHAT and FQNNGV. Trimming took 1 base from V and 1 from J, leaving 10 bases between them. The CDR3 runs to 15 residues. The CDR3 sequence is CASSLGFGGNTEAFF. DNA of the CDR3: TGTGCCAGCAGCTTAGGGTTCGGGGGGAACACTGAAGCTTTCTTT.

The table lists this clonotype with many counts. The gene calls are TRBV7-8 and TRBJ2-1; 8 nucleotides line up with TRBD2. From germline, CDR1 is SGHVS and CDR2 FQNEAQ. J was trimmed by 6 bases and V by 5 bases; bases with no gene match: 9. The CDR3 is made up of 15 amino acids. The CDR3 protein is CASSDSGTSFNEQFF. Written as DNA, the CDR3 is TGTGCCAGCAGCGACTCCGGGACTAGTTTCAATGAGCAGTTCTTC.

This clonotype came up many times. The chain combines TRBV7-8 with TRBJ2-2; TRBD1 agrees at 7 bases. CDR3 length: 14 residues. V shed 7 bases, J shed 7 bases, and the junction held 9 bases outside the gene matches. Per the germline V gene, CDR1 is SGHVS and CDR2 is FQNEAQ. Here the CDR3 reads CASKVTGAGGELFF. The CDR3 DNA is TGTGCCAGCAAGGTTACAGGGGCGGGCGGGGAGCTGTTTTTT.

This clonotype was observed many times. This chain connects TRBV27 to TRBJ1-2, with 7 positions matching TRBD1. The germline V gene has CDR1 MNHEY and CDR2 SMNVEV (reference sequence). After removal of 7 bases from V and 7 bases from J, the junction contained 18 bases not matched to a gene. The CDR3 has 16 amino acids. Here the CDR3 reads CASKDRRQGPNGGYTF. DNA of the CDR3: TGTGCCAGCAAGGATCGGAGACAGGGCCCTAATGGTGGCTACACCTTC.

This chain connects TRBV9 to TRBJ1-5; the D gene is possibly TRBD1 (5 bases). Trimming removed 4 bases at V and 11 bases at J, with 19 bases between. Germline V gene data show CDR1 as SGDLS and CDR2 as YYNGEE. The CDR3 totals 14 residues. In DNA, the CDR3 is TGTGCCAGCAGCCCTTCGGGGGGGTCGGAGGCCCAGCATTTT. Protein: CASSPSGGSEAQHF.

This clonotype appeared a few times. The chain uses TRBV3-2 and TRBJ2-7; TRBD1, the table's D call, was not compared with the DNA. TRBV3-2 is tagged as a pseudogene. The CDR3 is 18 amino acids. CDR3 bases: TGTGCCAGCAGCCAAACCTTTCCGGACAGGGGACCGGCACACGAGCAGTACTTC. Its protein is CASSQTFPDRGPAHEQYF.

This clonotype has a count of ten or more. Its ends do not fully match the called genes, so a read error is possible. The chain has TRBV6-2 or TRBV6-3 and TRBJ2-7; 9 bases are shared with TRBD2. The CDR3 contains 19 residues. Germline V gives CDR1 MNHEY, CDR2 SVGEGT. The CDR3 region is CASSYFTPTTSGRPGERYF. The CDR3 bases are TGTGCCAGCAGTTACTTCACCCCTACCACCAGCGGGAGGCCGGGCGAGCGGTACTTC.

This clonotype showed up many times. The chain is built from TRBV20-1 and TRBJ2-3, with 9 nucleotides matching TRBD2. The V segment lost 0 bases and the J segment 7 bases; nucleotides outside the gene matches: 5. Germline values: CDR1 DFQATT, CDR2 SNEGSKA (reference sequence). The CDR3 length is 14 residues. The CDR3 nucleotides are TGCAGTGCTAGAGATAGCGGGAGCTGGAATACGCAGTATTTT. Translated, it gives CSARDSGSWNTQYF.

This chain connects TRBV2 to TRBJ2-2; possibly TRBD2 for D (5 bases). V dropped 5 bases and J dropped 7 bases, with 11 bases sitting between them. Germline CDR1 is SNHLY and CDR2 is FYNNEI. This CDR3 is 13 amino acids long. The CDR3 nucleotides are TGTGCCAGCAGTCTGATCGGAGGCGGGGAGCTGTTTTTT. It specifies CASSLIGGGELFF.

This clonotype was seen a handful of times. V usage is TRBV18 and J usage is TRBJ1-5, with TRBD1 matching over 10 bases. CDR1 and CDR2 (germline): KGHSH, LQKENI. The CDR3 is 15 residues long. V trimming: 5 bases; J trimming: 5 bases; junction bases outside the gene matches: 6. The CDR3 is CASSSTGGDYQPQHF. CDR3 DNA: TGTGCCAGCTCATCGACAGGGGGCGATTATCAGCCCCAGCATTTT.

The chain links TRBV30 to TRBJ1-5; 7 positions match TRBD1. V shed 1 base and J 7 bases; nucleotides not matched to a gene: 4. Germline-derived CDR1 and CDR2 are GTSNPN and SVGIG (reference sequence). CDR3 size: 13 residues. DNA for the CDR3: TGTGCCTGGAGTGGACAGGGAGGGCAGCCCCAGCATTTT. Its protein product is CAWSGQGGQPQHF.

This clonotype was seen many times. The chain links TRBV28 to TRBJ1-2; 7 bases are shared with TRBD1. The germline gives CDR1 MDHEN, CDR2 SYDVKM. This CDR3 comprises 13 residues. The J segment lost 6 bases and the V segment lost 3 bases, leaving 4 bases of the junction unmatched. The chain's CDR3 is CASSLGQMNGYTF. The CDR3, as DNA: TGTGCCAGCAGTTTGGGACAGATGAATGGCTACACCTTC.

This chain uses TRBV11-2 with TRBJ1-6; TRBD1 agrees at 7 bases. From germline, CDR1 is SGHAT and CDR2 FQNNGV. The CDR3 consists of 15 residues. Trimming took 5 bases from V and 8 from J; bases not matched to a gene: 9. This CDR3 reads CASSARTGGDSPLHF. The CDR3 DNA reads as TGTGCCAGCAGCGCCCGGACAGGAGGGGATTCACCCCTCCACTTT.